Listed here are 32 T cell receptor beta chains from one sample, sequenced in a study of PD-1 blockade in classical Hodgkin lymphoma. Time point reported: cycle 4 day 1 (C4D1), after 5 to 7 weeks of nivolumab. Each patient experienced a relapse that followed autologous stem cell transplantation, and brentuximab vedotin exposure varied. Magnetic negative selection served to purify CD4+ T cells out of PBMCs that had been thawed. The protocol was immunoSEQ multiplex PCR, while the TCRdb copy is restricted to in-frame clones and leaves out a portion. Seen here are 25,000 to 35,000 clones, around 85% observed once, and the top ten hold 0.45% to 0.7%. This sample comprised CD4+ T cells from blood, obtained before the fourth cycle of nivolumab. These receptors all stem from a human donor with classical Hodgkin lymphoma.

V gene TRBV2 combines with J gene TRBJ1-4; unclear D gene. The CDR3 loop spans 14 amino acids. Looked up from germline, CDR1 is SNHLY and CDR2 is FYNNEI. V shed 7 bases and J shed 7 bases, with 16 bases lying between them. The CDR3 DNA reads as TGTGCCAGCACCCCGAGCGTGGGCGGTGAAAAACTGTTTTTT. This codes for CASTPSVGGEKLFF.

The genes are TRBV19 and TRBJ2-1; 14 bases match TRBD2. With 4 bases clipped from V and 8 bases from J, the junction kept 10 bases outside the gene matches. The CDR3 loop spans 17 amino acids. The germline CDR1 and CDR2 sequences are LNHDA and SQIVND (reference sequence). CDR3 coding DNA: TGTGCCAGTAGTAATCGACTAGCGGGGGGGCGGTCCGATGAGCAGTTCTTC. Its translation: CASSNRLAGGRSDEQFF.

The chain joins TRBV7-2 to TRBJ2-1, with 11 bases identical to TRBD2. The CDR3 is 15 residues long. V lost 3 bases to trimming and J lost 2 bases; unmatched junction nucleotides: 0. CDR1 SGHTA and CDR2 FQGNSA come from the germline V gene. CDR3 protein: CASSFSGRAYNEQFF. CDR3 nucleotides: TGTGCCAGCAGCTTTAGCGGGAGGGCCTACAATGAGCAGTTCTTC.

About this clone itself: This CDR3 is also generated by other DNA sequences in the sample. The DNA for the CDR3 is TGTGCCAGCAGCCCGAGGCCCTACGAGCAGTACTTC. This gives the protein CASSPRPYEQYF. The chain is built from TRBV6-5 and TRBJ2-7; D not certain. The CDR3 loop spans 12 amino acids. CDR1 is MNHEY and CDR2 is SVGAGI in the germline V gene. Trimming removed 6 bases at V and 2 bases at J, with 8 bases between.

This CDR3 reads CASSLDRRVGGYTF. The CDR3 nucleotides are TGCGCCAGCAGCCTGGACAGGCGCGTGGGGGGCTACACCTTC. The rearrangement joins TRBV5-1 to TRBJ1-2; 7 nucleotides line up with TRBD1. Germline V gene lookup returns CDR1 SGHRS and CDR2 YFSETQ. The CDR3 runs 14 residues. Trimming removed 4 bases from V and 8 bases from J; junction bases left unmatched: 11. Based on the CDR3 plus reference TRBV5-1 and TRBJ1-2, the full variable domain is KAGVTQTPRYLIKTRGQQVTLSCSPISGHRSVSWYQQTPGQGLQFLFEYFSETQRNKGNFPGRFSGRQFSNSRSEMNVSTLELGDSALYLCASSLDRRVGGYTFGSGTRLTVV.

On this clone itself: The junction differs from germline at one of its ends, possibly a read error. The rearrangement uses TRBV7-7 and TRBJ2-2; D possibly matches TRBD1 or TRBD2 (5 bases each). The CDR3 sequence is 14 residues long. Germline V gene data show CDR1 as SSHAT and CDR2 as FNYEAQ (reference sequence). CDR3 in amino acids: CASSGTVNAGELFF. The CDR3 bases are TGTGCCAGCTCTGGGACGGTGAACGCCGGGGAGCTGTTTTTT.

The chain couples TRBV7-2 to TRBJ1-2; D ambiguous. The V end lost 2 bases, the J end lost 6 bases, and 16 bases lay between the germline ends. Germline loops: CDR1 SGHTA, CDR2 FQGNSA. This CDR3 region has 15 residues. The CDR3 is CASSLIGVTGHGYTF. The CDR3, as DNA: TGTGCCAGCAGCTTAATCGGGGTAACTGGGCATGGCTACACCTTC.

The CDR3 sequence: CASSSRGDEQFF. The CDR3 nucleotides read TGTGCCAGCAGCTCCAGGGGTGATGAGCAGTTCTTC. The chain couples TRBV7-9 to TRBJ2-1, with D possibly being TRBD1 (6 bases). The germline V and J ends were trimmed by 4 bases and 8 bases, with 9 bases remaining between them. From germline, CDR1 is SEHNR and CDR2 FQNEAQ (reference sequence). The CDR3 runs 12 residues.

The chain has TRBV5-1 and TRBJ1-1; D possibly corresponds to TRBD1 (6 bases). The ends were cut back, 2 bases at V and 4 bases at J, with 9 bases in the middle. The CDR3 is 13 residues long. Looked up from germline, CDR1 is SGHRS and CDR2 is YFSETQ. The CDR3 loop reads CASSLGGSTEAFF. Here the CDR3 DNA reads TGCGCCAGCAGCTTAGGGGGGAGCACTGAAGCTTTCTTT.

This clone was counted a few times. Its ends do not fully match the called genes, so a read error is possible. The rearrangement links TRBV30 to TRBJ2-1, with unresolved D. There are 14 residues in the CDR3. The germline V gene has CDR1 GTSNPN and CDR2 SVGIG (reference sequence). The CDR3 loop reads CAWSVGLSFNEQFF. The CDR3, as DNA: TGTGCCTGGAGTGTAGGGCTCTCCTTCAATGAGCAGTTCTTC.

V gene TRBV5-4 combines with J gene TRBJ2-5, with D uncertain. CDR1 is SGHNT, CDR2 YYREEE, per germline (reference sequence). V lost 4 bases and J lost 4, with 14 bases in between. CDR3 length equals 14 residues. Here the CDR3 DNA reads TGTGCCAGCAGCCGCCCGGAGATCGGAGAGACCCAGTACTTC. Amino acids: CASSRPEIGETQYF.

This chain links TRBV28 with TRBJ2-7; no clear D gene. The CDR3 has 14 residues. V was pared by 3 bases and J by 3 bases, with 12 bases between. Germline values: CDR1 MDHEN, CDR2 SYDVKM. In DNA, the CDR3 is TGTGCCAGCAGTTTGGGCACGATCGTCTACGAGCAGTACTTC. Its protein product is CASSLGTIVYEQYF.

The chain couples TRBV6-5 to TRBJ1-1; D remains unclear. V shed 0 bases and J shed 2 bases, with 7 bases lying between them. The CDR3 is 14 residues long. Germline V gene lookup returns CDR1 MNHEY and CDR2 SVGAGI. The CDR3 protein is CASSYSARNTEAFF. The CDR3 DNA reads TGTGCCAGCAGTTACTCGGCCCGTAACACTGAAGCTTTCTTT.

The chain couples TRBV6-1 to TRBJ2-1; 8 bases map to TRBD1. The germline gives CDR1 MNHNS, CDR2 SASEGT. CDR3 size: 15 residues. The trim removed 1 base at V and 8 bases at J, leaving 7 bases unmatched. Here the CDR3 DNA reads TGTGCCAGCAGTGAAGAAGAAGGACAGGGCGATGAGCAGTTCTTC. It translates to CASSEEEGQGDEQFF.

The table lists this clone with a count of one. The CDR3 nucleotides are TGTGCCAGCAGCCGCAGGGGGCCAGGAAACACCATATATTTT. This encodes CASSRRGPGNTIYF. The rearrangement joins TRBV7-8 to TRBJ1-3, with TRBD1 matching 8 bases. Trimming took 5 bases from V and 4 from J; bases not matched to a gene: 4. CDR1 is SGHVS and CDR2 is FQNEAQ in the germline V gene. CDR3 length equals 14 residues.

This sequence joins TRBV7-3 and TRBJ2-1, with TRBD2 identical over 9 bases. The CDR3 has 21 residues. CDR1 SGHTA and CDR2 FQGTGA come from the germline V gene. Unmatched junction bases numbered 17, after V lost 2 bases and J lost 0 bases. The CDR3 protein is CASSLGLAGPNPSSSYNEQFF. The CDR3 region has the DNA TGTGCCAGCAGCTTAGGGCTAGCGGGACCCAACCCCTCGAGCTCCTACAATGAGCAGTTCTTC.

This CDR3 reads CASSPLQETQYF. CDR3 DNA: TGTGCCAGCAGCCCGCTCCAAGAGACCCAGTACTTC. The chain uses TRBV11-2 and TRBJ2-5; D not resolved. The CDR3 has 12 amino acids. Germline CDR1 reads SGHAT; CDR2 reads FQNNGV. Trimming pared 5 bases from V and 1 base from J, leaving 5 bases between.

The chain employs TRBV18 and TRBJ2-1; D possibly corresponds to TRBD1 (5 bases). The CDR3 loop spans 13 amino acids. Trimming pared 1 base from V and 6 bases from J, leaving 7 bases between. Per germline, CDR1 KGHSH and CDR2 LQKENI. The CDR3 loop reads CASSPQQVNEQFF. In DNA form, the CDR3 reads TGTGCCAGCTCACCACAACAGGTCAATGAGCAGTTCTTC.

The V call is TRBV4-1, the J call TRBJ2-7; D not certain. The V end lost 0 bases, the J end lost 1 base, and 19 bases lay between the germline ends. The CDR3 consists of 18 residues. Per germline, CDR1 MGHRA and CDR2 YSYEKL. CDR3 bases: TGCGCCAGCAGCCAAGACCAAAGTGGGGTTCCCGCTTCCTACGAGCAGTACTTC. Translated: CASSQDQSGVPASYEQYF.

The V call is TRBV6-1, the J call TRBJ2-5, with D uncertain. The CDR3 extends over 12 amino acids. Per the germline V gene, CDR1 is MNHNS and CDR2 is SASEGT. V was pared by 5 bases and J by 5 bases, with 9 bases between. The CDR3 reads CASSLGMETQYF. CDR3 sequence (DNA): TGTGCCAGCAGTTTAGGGATGGAGACCCAGTACTTC.

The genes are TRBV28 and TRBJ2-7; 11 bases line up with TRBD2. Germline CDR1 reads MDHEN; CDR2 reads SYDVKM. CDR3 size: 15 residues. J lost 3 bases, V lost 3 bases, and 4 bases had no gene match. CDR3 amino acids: CASSLSGTSGYEQYF. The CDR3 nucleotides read TGTGCCAGCAGTTTGTCCGGGACTAGCGGCTACGAGCAGTACTTC.

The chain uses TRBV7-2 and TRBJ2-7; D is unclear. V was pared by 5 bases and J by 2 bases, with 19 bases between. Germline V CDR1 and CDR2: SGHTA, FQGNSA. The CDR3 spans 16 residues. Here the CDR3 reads CASSRGPLSVTYEQYF. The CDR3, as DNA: TGTGCCAGCAGCCGCGGACCCTTATCCGTAACCTACGAGCAGTACTTC.

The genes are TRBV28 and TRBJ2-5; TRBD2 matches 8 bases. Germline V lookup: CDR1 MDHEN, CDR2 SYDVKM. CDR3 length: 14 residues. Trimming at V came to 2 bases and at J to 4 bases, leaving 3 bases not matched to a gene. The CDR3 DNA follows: TGTGCCAGCAGTTTAGCGGGAGGAACAGAGACCCAGTACTTC. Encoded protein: CASSLAGGTETQYF.

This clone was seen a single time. The CDR3 DNA reads as TGTGCCAGCAGCCCCGGCCCACTAGCGGGAGGTAATGAGCAGTTCTTC. Translation: CASSPGPLAGGNEQFF. This sequence joins TRBV9 and TRBJ2-1; the match to TRBD2 covers 12 bases. In germline, CDR1 is SGDLS, CDR2 YYNGEE. This CDR3 has 16 amino acids. With 4 bases clipped from V and 7 bases from J, the junction kept 9 bases outside the gene matches.

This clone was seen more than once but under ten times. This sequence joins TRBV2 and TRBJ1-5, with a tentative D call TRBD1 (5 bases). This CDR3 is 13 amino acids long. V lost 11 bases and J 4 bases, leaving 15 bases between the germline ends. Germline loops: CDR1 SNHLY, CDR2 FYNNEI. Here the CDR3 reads CALGGTVNQPQHF. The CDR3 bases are TGTGCCCTGGGAGGGACGGTGAATCAGCCCCAGCATTTT.

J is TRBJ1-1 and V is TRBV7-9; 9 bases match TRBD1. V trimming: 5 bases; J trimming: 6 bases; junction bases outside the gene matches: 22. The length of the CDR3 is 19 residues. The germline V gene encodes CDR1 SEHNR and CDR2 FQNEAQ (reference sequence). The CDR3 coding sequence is TGTGCCAGCAGCAAGGCTCCGGGACAGGGTTTCCGTGTGAGCGCTGAAGCTTTCTTT. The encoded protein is CASSKAPGQGFRVSAEAFF.

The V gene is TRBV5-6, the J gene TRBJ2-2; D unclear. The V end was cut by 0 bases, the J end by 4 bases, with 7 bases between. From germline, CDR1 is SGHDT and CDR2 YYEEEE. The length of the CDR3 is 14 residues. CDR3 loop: CASSLGLFTGELFF. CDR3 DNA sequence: TGTGCCAGCAGCTTGGGACTGTTCACCGGGGAGCTGTTTTTT.

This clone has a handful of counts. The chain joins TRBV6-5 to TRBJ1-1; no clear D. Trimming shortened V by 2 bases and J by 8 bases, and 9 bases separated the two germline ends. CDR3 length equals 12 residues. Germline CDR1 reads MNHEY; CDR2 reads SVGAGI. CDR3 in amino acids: CASSYLDGEAFF. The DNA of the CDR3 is TGTGCCAGCAGTTACCTTGACGGCGAAGCTTTCTTT.

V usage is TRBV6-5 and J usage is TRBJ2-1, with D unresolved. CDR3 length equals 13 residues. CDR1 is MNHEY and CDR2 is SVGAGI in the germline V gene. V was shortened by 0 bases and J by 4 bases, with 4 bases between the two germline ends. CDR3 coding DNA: TGTGCCAGCAGTTACTCTGGTTACAATGAGCAGTTCTTC. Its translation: CASSYSGYNEQFF.

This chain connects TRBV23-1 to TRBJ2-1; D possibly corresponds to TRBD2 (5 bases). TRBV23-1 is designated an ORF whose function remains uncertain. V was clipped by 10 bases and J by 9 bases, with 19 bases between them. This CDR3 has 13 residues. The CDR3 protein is CAKTTGIRFEQFF. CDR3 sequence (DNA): TGCGCCAAAACCACCGGGATACGCTTTGAGCAGTTCTTC.

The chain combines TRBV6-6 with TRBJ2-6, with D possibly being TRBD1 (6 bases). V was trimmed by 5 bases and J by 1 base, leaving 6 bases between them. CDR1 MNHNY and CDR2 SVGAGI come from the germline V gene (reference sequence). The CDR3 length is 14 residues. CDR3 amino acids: CASSRGSGANVLTF. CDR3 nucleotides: TGTGCCAGCAGTAGGGGGTCTGGGGCCAACGTCCTGACTTTC.

The CDR3 DNA reads as TGTGCCAGCAGCGTAGCGGGTGGCTGGGGGAATGAGCAGTTCTTC. Residues: CASSVAGGWGNEQFF. The rearrangement links TRBV9 to TRBJ2-1, with D possibly called TRBD1 or TRBD2 (5 bases each). Germline loops: CDR1 SGDLS, CDR2 YYNGEE. This CDR3 is 15 amino acids long. Trimming took 0 bases from V and 7 from J, leaving 14 bases between them.